One sample yielded the 27 T cell receptor beta chains listed below, sequenced in a study of PD-L1 blockade in urothelial cancer listed by TCRdb under 2017. Per the publication, the time point label means: pretreatment peripheral blood. Library preparation employed the immunoSEQ multiplex PCR assay. TCRdb took over this immuneACCESS table, retaining in-frame rearrangements with V and J assigned. Such tables are incomplete; in checked studies, under half of the missing clones stem from an unresolved V gene, and the remainder is unexplained. This sample holds about 52,000 clones; approximately 88% were observed only once. Jointly, the top ten make up 1% to 1.5% of the sample. The sequences come from PBMCs, collected around atezolizumab (anti-PD-L1) treatment. These TCRs come from a man aged 50 or older with urothelial cancer.

V is TRBV7-2 and J is TRBJ2-7; 10 bases are shared with TRBD2. The ends lost 1 base at V and 2 bases at J; junction bases unmatched: 5. CDR3 length: 16 amino acids. Germline values: CDR1 SGHTA, CDR2 FQGNSA. Here the CDR3 reads CASSLGASGSPYEQYF. The CDR3 DNA reads TGTGCCAGCAGCTTAGGGGCTAGCGGGAGCCCCTACGAGCAGTACTTC.

The J gene is TRBJ2-3, the V gene TRBV6-6, with D possibly TRBD1 on 6 matching bases. Germline CDR1 and CDR2: MNHNY and SVGAGI (reference sequence). V shed 6 bases and J shed 4 bases, with 11 bases lying between them. The CDR3 has 13 amino acids. The CDR3 DNA reads as TGTGCCAGCAGACGAGGACAGCCAGATACGCAGTATTTT. It specifies CASRRGQPDTQYF.

The rearrangement joins TRBV7-8 to TRBJ1-4; 7 nucleotides match TRBD1. Germline V gene sequence: CDR1 SGHVS, CDR2 FQNEAQ. The CDR3 covers 17 residues. V gave up 1 base and J gave up 0 bases; unmatched junction bases: 5. The CDR3 protein is CASSLGRQGATNEKLFF. In DNA, the CDR3 is TGTGCCAGCAGCTTAGGCCGACAGGGTGCAACTAATGAAAAACTGTTTTTT.

This clone has a single count. This chain joins TRBV11-2 and TRBJ2-7; D is perhaps TRBD2 (6 bases). From germline, CDR1 is SGHAT and CDR2 FQNNGV. The V end was cut by 6 bases, the J end by 5 bases, with 14 bases between. CDR3 length equals 13 residues. CDR3 sequence: CASRLAGLNEQYF. The CDR3 DNA sequence: TGTGCCAGCAGACTCGCGGGACTCAACGAGCAGTACTTC.

This clone was detected a few times. The rearrangement uses TRBV7-2 and TRBJ2-7; the D gene is possibly TRBD2 (5 bases). Germline loops: CDR1 SGHTA, CDR2 FQGNSA. The CDR3 totals 15 residues. V was cut by 5 bases and J by 7 bases, with 21 bases left in between. CDR3 in DNA: TGTGCCAGCAGCCCCCGGACTTTTGCCTACGCGGAGCAGTACTTC. Translated, it gives CASSPRTFAYAEQYF.

The chain links TRBV6-5 to TRBJ2-7, with D perhaps TRBD1 (5 bases). The V gene lost 5 bases and the J gene lost 2 bases, with 16 bases spanning the gap. CDR1 is MNHEY and CDR2 is SVGAGI in the germline V gene. CDR3 length equals 15 residues. The CDR3 here is CASSPTPDRPYEQYF. The CDR3 DNA follows: TGTGCCAGCAGTCCTACCCCCGACAGACCCTACGAGCAGTACTTC.

The chain carries TRBV5-1 and TRBJ2-7; possible D gene TRBD1, 5 bases. Germline V gene lookup returns CDR1 SGHRS and CDR2 YFSETQ. V lost 5 bases and J 6 bases, leaving 9 bases between the germline ends. This CDR3 comprises 11 residues. In DNA form, the CDR3 reads TGCGCCAGCAGGGTGGGGCCCGAGCAGTACTTC. Amino acid sequence: CASRVGPEQYF.

The genes are TRBV14 and TRBJ2-1; possible D gene TRBD1, 6 bases. V was trimmed by 0 bases and J by 5 bases, leaving 17 bases between them. CDR3 size: 17 residues. The germline gives CDR1 SGHDN, CDR2 FVKESK. The chain's CDR3 is CASSQERTVRSHNEQFF. CDR3 nucleotide sequence: TGTGCCAGCAGCCAAGAACGGACAGTGAGGAGCCACAATGAGCAGTTCTTC.

The sample holds a few counts of this clone. The CDR3 region is CASSGGLAGRDEQFF. The CDR3 DNA reads TGTGCCAGCAGCGGAGGACTAGCGGGGAGGGATGAGCAGTTCTTC. This chain links TRBV7-2 with TRBJ2-1, with 12 bases aligning to TRBD2. In germline, CDR1 is SGHTA, CDR2 FQGNSA. V lost 5 bases to trimming and J lost 8 bases; unmatched junction nucleotides: 7. This CDR3 has 15 residues.

V usage is TRBV27 and J usage is TRBJ2-5; 7 bases line up with TRBD1. This CDR3 comprises 14 residues. In germline, CDR1 is MNHEY, CDR2 SMNVEV (reference sequence). V dropped 1 base and J dropped 4; count of bases not matched to a gene: 3. CDR3 sequence: CASSLLGGLETQYF. The CDR3 DNA follows: TGTGCCAGCAGTTTATTAGGGGGCTTAGAGACCCAGTACTTC.

The V gene is TRBV9, the J gene TRBJ2-3; TRBD2 is a possible D gene (6 bases). CDR1 is SGDLS, CDR2 YYNGEE, per germline. CDR3 size: 16 residues. V was pared by 3 bases and J by 0 bases, with 14 bases between. For the CDR3, the DNA is TGTGCCAGCAGCGCCCTGAGGGGACTTAGCACAGATACGCAGTATTTT. Translated, it gives CASSALRGLSTDTQYF.

This clone was seen more than once but under ten times. The rearrangement joins TRBV6-5 to TRBJ1-6; tentative D call: TRBD1 (5 bases). The CDR3 runs to 12 residues. The V end was cut by 5 bases, the J end by 13 bases, with 12 bases between. In germline, CDR1 is MNHEY, CDR2 SVGAGI. CDR3 sequence (DNA): TGTGCCAGCAGTCCAATGGGGCGGCCCCTCCACTTT. Translation gives CASSPMGRPLHF.

The chain links TRBV27 to TRBJ1-5; D is ambiguous. Germline CDR1 is MNHEY and CDR2 is SMNVEV (reference sequence). The V end was cut by 4 bases, the J end by 3 bases, with 10 bases between. This CDR3 has 14 amino acids. The CDR3 sequence is CASSWTAYNQPQHF. The CDR3 DNA reads as TGTGCCAGCAGTTGGACTGCGTACAATCAGCCCCAGCATTTT.

V usage is TRBV28 and J usage is TRBJ2-7; possibly TRBD2 for D (5 bases). Trimming stripped 6 bases from V and 5 bases from J, with 17 bases between. Looked up from germline, CDR1 is MDHEN and CDR2 is SYDVKM. This CDR3 comprises 14 residues. The CDR3 bases are TGTGCCAGCAGCCCTAGCAATCTTCGTCACGAGCAGTACTTC. This translates into CASSPSNLRHEQYF.

This sequence joins TRBV2 and TRBJ1-5; TRBD1 matches at 9 bases. V lost 10 bases, J lost 6 bases, and 7 bases stayed unmatched. CDR3 length equals 13 residues. Germline V gives CDR1 SNHLY, CDR2 FYNNEI. The CDR3 DNA sequence: TGTGCCACCAGGGACAGGGAAAGTCAGCCCCAGCATTTT. Its protein is CATRDRESQPQHF.

This clone came up once. The chain has TRBV7-9 and TRBJ1-3, with D possibly TRBD1 on 5 matching bases. CDR3 size: 15 residues. CDR1 and CDR2 (germline): SEHNR, FQNEAQ (reference sequence). V was shortened by 0 bases and J by 2 bases, with 8 bases between the two germline ends. This CDR3 is CASSLAGVAGNTIYF. CDR3 DNA: TGTGCCAGCAGCTTAGCAGGGGTCGCTGGAAACACCATATATTTT. The variable domain in full, completed from reference TRBV7-9 and TRBJ1-3, reads DTGVSQNPRHKITKRGQNVTFRCDPISEHNRLYWYRQTLGQGPEFLTYFQNEAQLEKSRLLSDRFSAERPKGSFSTLEIQRTEQGDSAMYLCASSLAGVAGNTIYFGEGSWLTVV.

The chain joins TRBV19 to TRBJ1-2; D remains unclear. CDR1 and CDR2 (germline): LNHDA, SQIVND (reference sequence). CDR3 length: 12 amino acids. V was cut by 2 bases and J by 4 bases, with 5 bases left in between. The DNA of the CDR3 is TGTGCCAGTAGTATATCCGTCTATGGCTACACCTTC. This gives the protein CASSISVYGYTF.

This clone was seen just once. The chain joins TRBV19 to TRBJ2-2; D may be TRBD1 (5 bases). Germline V CDR1 and CDR2: LNHDA, SQIVND (reference sequence). The CDR3 consists of 16 residues. The germline V and J ends were trimmed by 1 base and 1 base, with 10 bases remaining between them. CDR3 region: CASSIGPGRNTGELFF. In DNA form, the CDR3 reads TGTGCCAGTAGTATAGGTCCAGGGCGGAACACCGGGGAGCTGTTTTTT.

This rearrangement joins TRBV11-2 to TRBJ1-1; 10 nucleotides align to TRBD1. This CDR3 has 13 residues. Germline V gene sequence: CDR1 SGHAT, CDR2 FQNNGV. After removal of 5 bases from V and 10 bases from J, the junction contained 7 bases not matched to a gene. The CDR3 sequence: CASSMDRGRVAFF. Here the CDR3 DNA reads TGTGCCAGCAGCATGGACAGGGGGAGGGTAGCTTTCTTT. The full variable domain, in which reference TRBV11-2 and TRBJ1-1 provide the parts outside the CDR3, is EAGVAQSPRYKIIEKRQSVAFWCNPISGHATLYWYQQILGQGPKLLIQFQNNGVVDDSQLPKDRFSAERLKGVDSTLKIQPAKLEDSAVYLCASSMDRGRVAFFGQGTRLTVV.

The chain uses TRBV27 and TRBJ2-7; 16 bases line up with TRBD2. CDR3 size: 18 residues. V was clipped by 3 bases and J by 0 bases; unmatched bases: 5. Germline CDR1 and CDR2: MNHEY and SMNVEV (reference sequence). This chain's CDR3 is CASSFPGLAGGPSYEQYF. CDR3 in DNA: TGTGCCAGCAGTTTCCCGGGACTAGCGGGAGGGCCCTCCTACGAGCAGTACTTC.

This rearrangement joins TRBV7-2 to TRBJ2-7; D gene uncertain. Germline V gives CDR1 SGHTA, CDR2 FQGNSA. V was cut by 5 bases and J by 6 bases, with 11 bases left in between. The CDR3 covers 12 residues. CDR3 region: CASSHPASEQYF. DNA of the CDR3: TGTGCCAGCAGCCACCCCGCGTCCGAGCAGTACTTC.

The chain joins TRBV7-2 to TRBJ1-4; the D is unclear. Trimming stripped 4 bases from V and 2 bases from J, with 14 bases between. Germline loops: CDR1 SGHTA, CDR2 FQGNSA. This CDR3 comprises 16 residues. CDR3 bases: TGTGCCAGCAGCTCTGGGCTGTTTGCGACTAATGAAAAACTGTTTTTT. It encodes CASSSGLFATNEKLFF.

This clone was counted once. V usage is TRBV5-5 and J usage is TRBJ2-6; D call uncertain. This CDR3 comprises 16 residues. The V end lost 0 bases, the J end lost 3 bases, and 10 bases lay between the germline ends. The germline V gene has CDR1 SGHKS and CDR2 YYEKEE (reference sequence). The CDR3 DNA sequence: TGTGCCAGCAGCTTGGGGCAATACAGTGGGGCCAACGTCCTGACTTTC. It encodes CASSLGQYSGANVLTF.

This rearrangement joins TRBV10-1 to TRBJ2-1, with 10 bases matching TRBD1. V shed 5 bases and J 2 bases; nucleotides not matched to a gene: 3. CDR1 and CDR2 from the germline V gene are WNHNN and SYGVQD (reference sequence). The CDR3 is made up of 15 amino acids. CDR3 region: CASSSGTGAYNEQFF. In DNA form, the CDR3 reads TGCGCCAGCAGTTCCGGGACAGGGGCCTACAATGAGCAGTTCTTC.

The rearrangement uses TRBV28 and TRBJ1-5, with TRBD1 matching 9 bases. Unmatched junction bases numbered 0, after V lost 3 bases and J lost 0 bases. The CDR3 sequence is 15 residues long. Germline V gives CDR1 MDHEN, CDR2 SYDVKM. CDR3 coding DNA: TGTGCCAGCAGTTTGGGACAGGGTAGCAATCAGCCCCAGCATTTT. This encodes CASSLGQGSNQPQHF. Looking up the rest from reference TRBV28 and TRBJ1-5 gives the full variable domain: DVKVTQSSRYLVKRTGEKVFLECVQDMDHENMFWYRQDPGLGLRLIYFSYDVKMKEKGDIPEGYSVSREKKERFSLILESASTNQTSMYLCASSLGQGSNQPQHFGDGTRLSIL.

J is TRBJ2-7 and V is TRBV19, with 10 positions matching TRBD2. The CDR3 contains 14 residues. CDR1 is LNHDA and CDR2 is SQIVND in the germline V gene (reference sequence). Trimming cost V 6 bases and J 4 bases; bases outside gene matches: 6. CDR3 amino acids: CASRSGTSAYEQYF. CDR3 bases: TGTGCCAGTAGGTCCGGGACTAGCGCGTACGAGCAGTACTTC.

This chain connects TRBV7-8 to TRBJ1-2; D uncertain. V lost 5 bases to trimming and J lost 4 bases, with 17 bases between them. The length of the CDR3 is 15 residues. Germline CDR1 reads SGHVS; CDR2 reads FQNEAQ. Here the CDR3 reads CASSIRRDSGYGYTF. The DNA for the CDR3 is TGTGCCAGCAGCATTCGCCGGGATTCGGGCTATGGCTACACCTTC. Full variable domain (rest looked up from reference TRBV7-8 and TRBJ1-2): GAGVSQSPRYKVAKRGQDVALRCDPISGHVSLFWYQQALGQGPEFLTYFQNEAQLDKSGLPSDRFFAERPEGSVSTLKIQRTQQEDSAVYLCASSIRRDSGYGYTFGSGTRLTVV.